These 16 T cell receptor beta chains originate from one sample sequenced in a study of regulatory T cells in long-lasting Graves disease. TCR beta libraries were built with iRepertoire HTBI primers and Arm-PCR of CDR3 regions. TCRdb used MiXCR to reprocess the multiplex PCR reads, holding one entry per CDR3 protein. The sample includes about 620,000 distinct CDR3 sequences, under 20% of them seen just once. As for time point: newly diagnosed GD, antithyroid drugs for less than 3 months. PBMC RNA served as the TCR library source. Separately, the same data were catalogued under a study of T cells in Graves' hyperthyroidism and ophthalmopathy.

Sample: peripheral blood mononuclear cells (PBMCs), taken at new diagnosis, from a patient treated with antithyroid drugs. The receptors derive from a woman aged 25 to 45 with Graves disease.

Many counts were recorded for this clonotype. This rearrangement joins TRBV5-1 to TRBJ2-1, with D maybe TRBD1 (6 bases). V gave up 3 bases and J gave up 0 bases, with 10 bases separating them. CDR1 SGHRS and CDR2 YFSETQ come from the germline V gene. CDR3 length equals 15 residues. The CDR3 bases are TGCGCCAGCAGCTATGAGACAGGCTCCTACAATGAGCAGTTCTTC. As protein: CASSYETGSYNEQFF.

CDR3 nucleotides: TGCAGCGTTGGGGGTGAGGGTGAACTATATGGCTACACCTTC. It encodes CSVGGEGELYGYTF. The V gene is TRBV29-1, the J gene TRBJ1-2; D uncertain. The CDR3 sequence is 14 residues long. Germline V lookup: CDR1 SQVTM, CDR2 ANQGSEA. Trimming shortened V by 4 bases and J by 5 bases, and 17 bases separated the two germline ends. The full variable domain, completed using reference TRBV29-1 and TRBJ1-2, is SAVISQKPSRDICQRGTSLTIQCQVDSQVTMMFWYRQQPGQSLTLIATANQGSEATYESGFVIDKFPISRPNLTFSTLTVSNMSPEDSSIYLCSVGGEGELYGYTFGSGTRLTVV.

A single count supports this clonotype. The gene calls are TRBV10-3 and TRBJ2-3; 8 bases are a match to TRBD1. CDR3 length: 15 residues. Germline CDR1 reads ENHRY; CDR2 reads SYGVKD. V shed 6 bases, J shed 4 bases, and the junction held 9 bases outside the gene matches. CDR3 in amino acids: CAISLTGDQSDTQYF. The CDR3 DNA sequence: TGTGCCATCAGCCTGACAGGGGATCAGTCAGATACGCAGTATTTT.

This clonotype was counted at least ten times. The rearrangement links TRBV2 to TRBJ2-7; 11 nucleotides match TRBD2. The length of the CDR3 is 16 residues. Germline V CDR1 and CDR2: SNHLY, FYNNEI. V dropped 1 base and J dropped 2; count of bases not matched to a gene: 4. The CDR3 is CASSEGLAGNAYEQYF. CDR3 in DNA: TGTGCCAGCAGTGAAGGACTAGCGGGGAACGCCTACGAGCAGTACTTC. Full variable domain (rest looked up from reference TRBV2 and TRBJ2-7): EPEVTQTPSHQVTQMGQEVILRCVPISNHLYFYWYRQILGQKVEFLVSFYNNEISEKSEIFDDQFSVERPDGSNFTLKIRSTKLEDSAMYFCASSEGLAGNAYEQYFGPGTRLTVT.

This clonotype was seen many times. The CDR3 protein is CASSFSGRNEQFF. The DNA for the CDR3 is TGTGCCAGCAGCTTTAGCGGTCGGAATGAGCAGTTCTTC. The chain employs TRBV7-2 and TRBJ2-1, with D perhaps TRBD2 (6 bases). The germline CDR1 and CDR2 sequences are SGHTA and FQGNSA. The CDR3 extends over 13 amino acids. Deletions cut 3 bases from V and 7 bases from J, with 10 bases between.

This clonotype was detected only a few times. The J gene is TRBJ1-1, the V gene TRBV29-1; unclear D gene. This CDR3 has 15 amino acids. The V gene lost 4 bases and the J gene lost 4 bases, with 19 bases spanning the gap. Germline-derived CDR1 and CDR2 are SQVTM and ANQGSEA. Here the CDR3 reads CSVVLWLSDSTEAFF. The CDR3 DNA reads as TGCAGCGTTGTGCTTTGGTTATCGGATTCCACTGAAGCTTTCTTT. Full variable domain (rest looked up from reference TRBV29-1 and TRBJ1-1): SAVISQKPSRDICQRGTSLTIQCQVDSQVTMMFWYRQQPGQSLTLIATANQGSEATYESGFVIDKFPISRPNLTFSTLTVSNMSPEDSSIYLCSVVLWLSDSTEAFFGQGTRLTVV.

This clonotype occurred a few times. The chain recombines TRBV6-2 or TRBV6-3 with TRBJ2-5; 11 bases agree with TRBD2. This CDR3 region has 16 residues. Germline CDR1 reads MNHEY; CDR2 reads SVGEGT. Trimming took 0 bases from V and 3 from J; bases not matched to a gene: 3. In nucleotides, the CDR3 is TGTGCCAGCAGTTACTCGACTAGCGGGACAAAAGAGACCCAGTACTTC. Amino acid sequence: CASSYSTSGTKETQYF.

This clonotype was detected many times. The CDR3 protein is CASSLPTGSGNTIYF. The CDR3 coding sequence is TGTGCCAGCAGTCTCCCGACAGGTTCTGGAAACACCATATATTTT. The chain uses TRBV28 and TRBJ1-3; the D gene is possibly TRBD1 (6 bases). This CDR3 is 15 amino acids long. The V gene's germline CDR1 is MDHEN and CDR2 SYDVKM. Trimming took 5 bases from V and 1 from J, leaving 12 bases between them.

This clonotype is a singleton in its sample. The chain is built from TRBV27 and TRBJ2-4; 8 bases are shared with TRBD2. Germline V gives CDR1 MNHEY, CDR2 SMNVEV (reference sequence). The CDR3 sequence is 14 residues long. Trimming cost V 3 bases and J 5 bases; bases outside gene matches: 3. The CDR3 here is CASSLGLGENIQYF. The CDR3 nucleotides are TGTGCCAGCAGTTTGGGACTAGGGGAAAACATTCAGTACTTC.

This clonotype has a count of ten or more. The rearrangement joins TRBV20-1 to TRBJ2-5, with 10 bases fitting TRBD2. CDR1 is DFQATT and CDR2 is SNEGSKA in the germline V gene (reference sequence). This CDR3 has 16 amino acids. J lost 5 bases, V lost 5 bases, and 14 bases had no gene match. CDR3 in amino acids: CSARGASGSPVETQYF. CDR3 in DNA: TGCAGTGCTCGAGGGGCTAGCGGGAGCCCTGTGGAGACCCAGTACTTC.

The V call is TRBV7-9, the J call TRBJ2-3; D is unresolved. This CDR3 region has 17 residues. Germline V gene data show CDR1 as SEHNR and CDR2 as FQNEAQ (reference sequence). Between the trimmed V and J ends, which lost 3 bases and 2 bases, there was a span of 18 bases. In DNA form, the CDR3 reads TGTGCCAGCAGCTTGATTCGCTTCAGCCTAAACACAGATACGCAGTATTTT. Protein sequence: CASSLIRFSLNTDTQYF.

This clonotype was seen repeatedly, ten times or more. J is TRBJ1-4 and V is TRBV27; 11 bases agree with TRBD1. The CDR3 is made up of 17 amino acids. Germline CDR1 MNHEY, CDR2 SMNVEV (reference sequence). Unmatched junction bases numbered 9, after V lost 2 bases and J lost 7 bases. The CDR3 spells CASSLRTGGRRIEKLFF. The CDR3 nucleotides read TGTGCCAGCAGTTTAAGGACAGGGGGCAGGAGAATTGAAAAACTGTTTTTT.

This clonotype was observed a few times. The V gene is TRBV7-8, the J gene TRBJ2-7; 9 nucleotides agree with TRBD1. This CDR3 is 15 amino acids long. Germline loops: CDR1 SGHVS, CDR2 FQNEAQ. The trim removed 6 bases at V and 3 bases at J, leaving 9 bases unmatched. As DNA, the CDR3 is TGTGCCAGCAGGTCACCGGGACAGGGCGACTACGAGCAGTACTTC. It specifies CASRSPGQGDYEQYF.

The gene calls are TRBV5-8 and TRBJ2-1; 11 nucleotides match TRBD2. The CDR3 has 15 amino acids. V dropped 1 base and J dropped 9; count of bases not matched to a gene: 6. CDR1 SGHTS and CDR2 YDEGEE come from the germline V gene. The CDR3 coding sequence is TGTGCCAGCAGCTTGCAACTAGCGGGAGATGGTGAGCAGTTCTTC. It specifies CASSLQLAGDGEQFF.

This clonotype was seen ten or more times. The CDR3 spells CASSADTRDTQYF. In nucleotides, the CDR3 is TGTGCCAGCAGCGCGGACACCAGGGATACGCAGTATTTT. The V call is TRBV7-2, the J call TRBJ2-3, with a weak D call TRBD1 (5 bases). Germline V gives CDR1 SGHTA, CDR2 FQGNSA. V was trimmed by 5 bases and J by 6 bases, leaving 12 bases between them. The CDR3 length is 13 residues. The whole variable domain, remainder taken from reference TRBV7-2 and TRBJ2-3, is GAGVSQSPSNKVTEKGKDVELRCDPISGHTALYWYRQSLGQGLEFLIYFQGNSAPDKSGLPSDRFSAERTGGSVSTLTIQRTQQEDSAVYLCASSADTRDTQYFGPGTRLTVL.

This clonotype was counted between two and nine times. The chain combines TRBV3-1 with TRBJ2-1, with TRBD1 identical over 7 bases. V dropped 4 bases and J dropped 11; count of bases not matched to a gene: 20. This CDR3 is 17 amino acids long. Germline assignment: CDR1 LGHDT and CDR2 YNNKEL (reference sequence). CDR3 region: CASSLKDRGRGGTKQFF. DNA of the CDR3: TGTGCCAGCAGCCTAAAAGATAGGGGGAGAGGGGGCACTAAGCAGTTCTTC.